This T cell receptor beta chain comes out of a study of prognosis after radiotherapy for stage I lung cancer. Template was genomic DNA; TCR beta CDR3 amplified in two multiplex PCR rounds. The first PCR round targeted every TRBV and TRBJ gene with specific primers. One entry per CDR3 protein, called by TCRdb with MiXCR from the multiplex PCR reads. The table records about 21,000 distinct CDR3 sequences, roughly 43% of them present only once. CDR3 length equals 17 residues. The trim removed 3 bases at V and 5 bases at J, leaving 8 bases unmatched. Germline CDR1 reads SGHNT; CDR2 reads YENEEA. This clonotype was detected ten times or more. Its antigen is not known. Study-wide results and caveats: Lower post-radiation Shannon entropy was seen in patients who went on to develop distant metastases.

The chain links TRBV11-3 to TRBJ2-7; the match to TRBD2 covers 15 bases. This receptor was identified in a donor over 45 with non-small cell lung cancer. This material consisted of PBMCs, taken before or after stereotactic body radiation therapy (not recorded which). The CDR3 loop is CASSFRTSGRAGNEQYF. CDR3 coding DNA: TGTGCCAGCAGCTTCAGGACTAGCGGGAGGGCCGGGAACGAGCAGTACTTC. The full variable domain, with the rest looked up from reference TRBV11-3 and TRBJ2-7, is EAGVVQSPRYKIIEKKQPVAFWCNPISGHNTLYWYLQNLGQGPELLIRYENEEAVDDSQLPKDRFSAERLKGVDSTLKIQPAELGDSAVYLCASSFRTSGRAGNEQYFGPGTRLTVT.